The clone carrying this TCR beta chain was detected once. Antigen: not known. The table came from immunoSEQ multiplex PCR; TCRdb's copy has only in-frame clones and leaves some out. This table has around 120,000 clones, approximately 89% appearing once. The data derive from a study of T cell responses to AZD1222 COVID-19 vaccine. Findings and caveats of the study: Reports say nearly half of spike-specific TCRs go after unmutated variant regions.

Germline CDR1 reads LNHNV; CDR2 reads YYDKDF (reference sequence). Trimming removed 1 base from V and 7 bases from J, with 7 bases in between. The CDR3 is made up of 13 amino acids. The receptor was derived from an adult in good health. Sample: peripheral blood, taken on day 0 of AZD1222 vaccination. The V call is TRBV15, the J call TRBJ2-2; D possibly corresponds to TRBD2 (6 bases). The CDR3 loop reads CATSRAGVGELFF. CDR3 DNA sequence: TGTGCCACCAGCAGAGCGGGGGTCGGGGAGCTGTTTTTT.